Following are 23 T cell receptor beta chains from one sample sequenced in a study of cytomegalovirus exposure and HLA in healthy donors. In the PCR, 60 Vbeta and 13 Jbeta primers were used. Libraries were prepared by immunoSEQ multiplex PCR; TCRdb keeps only in-frame clonotypes and omits some of them. The sample contains 190,000 or so clones, around four fifths of which appear only once. The sequenced material came from PBMCs. All receptors derive from a woman between 50 and 59 years old in good health and CMV-seropositive.

On this clone itself: At one boundary the junction diverges from the germline segment, which might be a read error. This chain links TRBV20-1 with TRBJ2-7; D ambiguous. Germline CDR1 reads DFQATT; CDR2 reads SNEGSKA (reference sequence). The CDR3 loop spans 11 amino acids. The CDR3 coding sequence is TGCAGTGCCAGAGATCCCGGTCTACAGTACTTC. Translation: CSARDPGLQYF.

The chain has TRBV2 and TRBJ1-4; D is possibly TRBD1 (6 bases). Germline-derived CDR1 and CDR2 are SNHLY and FYNNEI. The CDR3 runs to 15 residues. The V gene lost 0 bases and the J gene lost 8 bases, with 13 bases spanning the gap. This chain's CDR3 is CASSEAQRGGEKLFF. CDR3 DNA sequence: TGTGCCAGCAGTGAAGCTCAGAGGGGGGGGGAAAAACTGTTTTTT.

The V and J genes are TRBV2 and TRBJ2-6, with unresolved D. CDR1 and CDR2 from the germline V gene are SNHLY and FYNNEI. The CDR3 runs to 16 residues. Trimming pared 4 bases from V and 0 bases from J, leaving 10 bases between. CDR3 nucleotides: TGTGCCAGCAGTGGCGGCTGGAGCTCTGGGGCCAACGTCCTGACTTTC. This codes for CASSGGWSSGANVLTF.

The V gene is TRBV7-3, the J gene TRBJ1-1, with no clear D. This CDR3 spans 14 amino acids. Germline CDR1 reads SGHTA; CDR2 reads FQGTGA. V was pared by 1 base and J by 5 bases, with 11 bases between. CDR3 in DNA: TGTGCCAGCAGCTTAAGACACGATTATACTGAAGCTTTCTTT. It translates to CASSLRHDYTEAFF.

The CDR3 DNA reads TGCGCCAGCAGCCTGGACAGGGAGGGCTACACCTTC. This codes for CASSLDREGYTF. The chain couples TRBV5-1 to TRBJ1-2; 8 bases line up with TRBD1. The CDR3 is 12 residues long. Germline-derived CDR1 and CDR2 are SGHRS and YFSETQ. J was trimmed by 8 bases and V by 4 bases; bases with no gene match: 4.

The chain links TRBV28 to TRBJ2-3; 12 bases are a match to TRBD2. CDR3 length equals 16 residues. Germline loops: CDR1 MDHEN, CDR2 SYDVKM. With 2 bases clipped from V and 3 bases from J, the junction kept 3 bases outside the gene matches. This CDR3 is CASSLRLAGETDTQYF. The CDR3, as DNA: TGTGCCAGCAGTTTACGACTAGCGGGAGAAACAGATACGCAGTATTTT.

The J gene is TRBJ1-3, the V gene TRBV28; TRBD1 aligns across 9 bases. Germline V CDR1 and CDR2: MDHEN, SYDVKM. V dropped 6 bases and J dropped 7; count of bases not matched to a gene: 10. This CDR3 has 15 amino acids. In nucleotides, the CDR3 is TGTGCCAGCAGCCCCGGGACAGGGAGCGGGAACACCATATATTTT. Amino acids: CASSPGTGSGNTIYF.

V usage is TRBV30 and J usage is TRBJ2-5, with D possibly TRBD2 on 7 matching bases. Germline CDR1 GTSNPN, CDR2 SVGIG (reference sequence). This CDR3 contains 13 residues. V lost 5 bases and J 4 bases, leaving 14 bases between the germline ends. The CDR3 loop is CAWVTGGGETQYF. In DNA, the CDR3 is TGTGCCTGGGTCACGGGGGGCGGAGAGACCCAGTACTTC.

This clone was observed a single time. The chain employs TRBV2 and TRBJ2-2, with TRBD1 matching 7 bases. CDR3 length equals 13 residues. Germline values: CDR1 SNHLY, CDR2 FYNNEI. With V trimmed by 8 bases and J by 3 bases, 3 bases remained unmatched. The CDR3: CASGTEDTGELFF. The CDR3 nucleotides read TGTGCCAGCGGGACAGAGGACACCGGGGAGCTGTTTTTT. Full variable domain (missing parts from reference TRBV2 and TRBJ2-2): EPEVTQTPSHQVTQMGQEVILRCVPISNHLYFYWYRQILGQKVEFLVSFYNNEISEKSEIFDDQFSVERPDGSNFTLKIRSTKLEDSAMYFCASGTEDTGELFFGEGSRLTVL.

The gene calls are TRBV2 and TRBJ1-4; 7 bases match TRBD1. The CDR3 covers 14 residues. Per the germline V gene, CDR1 is SNHLY and CDR2 is FYNNEI. Trimming removed 6 bases from V and 8 bases from J; junction bases left unmatched: 9. The CDR3 spells CASRLQGPGEKLFF. The CDR3 nucleotides are TGTGCCAGCAGACTACAGGGGCCGGGGGAAAAACTGTTTTTT. Supplemented by reference TRBV2 and TRBJ1-4, the full variable domain reads EPEVTQTPSHQVTQMGQEVILRCVPISNHLYFYWYRQILGQKVEFLVSFYNNEISEKSEIFDDQFSVERPDGSNFTLKIRSTKLEDSAMYFCASRLQGPGEKLFFGSGTQLSVL.

The V call is TRBV28, the J call TRBJ2-7; D perhaps matches TRBD2 (5 bases). Germline V CDR1 and CDR2: MDHEN, SYDVKM. Trimming stripped 2 bases from V and 2 bases from J, with 10 bases between. The CDR3 extends over 14 amino acids. In DNA, the CDR3 is TGTGCCAGCAGTTTAGGGCTAGCTCCCTACGAGCAGTACTTC. This translates into CASSLGLAPYEQYF.

This clone appeared a single time. The rearrangement uses TRBV27 and TRBJ1-6; 11 nucleotides align to TRBD1. CDR1 and CDR2 (germline): MNHEY, SMNVEV (reference sequence). This CDR3 has 16 residues. Trimming removed 2 bases from V and 7 bases from J; junction bases left unmatched: 4. The CDR3 region is CASSLMGTGGNSPLHF. The CDR3, as DNA: TGTGCCAGCAGTTTAATGGGGACAGGGGGGAATTCACCCCTCCACTTT.

The gene calls are TRBV2 and TRBJ1-4, with TRBD1 matching 7 bases. The CDR3 runs to 15 residues. With 3 bases clipped from V and 0 bases from J, the junction kept 1 base outside the gene matches. Looked up from germline, CDR1 is SNHLY and CDR2 is FYNNEI. DNA of the CDR3: TGTGCCAGCAGTGACACAGGGGCAACTAATGAAAAACTGTTTTTT. This encodes CASSDTGATNEKLFF.

The rearrangement joins TRBV19 to TRBJ1-4, with D hard to call. Germline V gene sequence: CDR1 LNHDA, CDR2 SQIVND (reference sequence). This CDR3 has 14 amino acids. V lost 5 bases and J lost 12, with 19 bases in between. The CDR3 protein is CASSYGLKVRQLFF. In DNA form, the CDR3 reads TGTGCCAGTAGTTACGGACTGAAGGTCAGACAACTGTTTTTT.

The chain is built from TRBV4-1 and TRBJ1-2, with TRBD1 matching 7 bases. V was clipped by 1 base and J by 2 bases; unmatched bases: 4. The V gene's germline CDR1 is MGHRA and CDR2 YSYEKL. The CDR3 is made up of 15 amino acids. The CDR3 loop is CASSQAGQPNYGYTF. CDR3 in DNA: TGCGCCAGCAGCCAAGCGGGACAGCCGAACTATGGCTACACCTTC.

The genes are TRBV12-5 and TRBJ2-3; 10 bases are a match to TRBD1. V lost 7 bases to trimming and J lost 4 bases; unmatched junction nucleotides: 5. This CDR3 is 14 amino acids long. Germline-derived CDR1 and CDR2 are LGHNT and FRNRAP. This CDR3 reads CASARTGGADTQYF. The CDR3 DNA sequence: TGTGCTAGTGCCCGGACAGGGGGGGCAGATACGCAGTATTTT.

V gene TRBV21-1 combines with J gene TRBJ2-7; TRBD2 was called by the table and not checked on the DNA. TRBV21-1 is termed a pseudogene. The CDR3 spans 17 residues. The CDR3 sequence is CASSKHIFYRGGYEQYF. The CDR3 DNA reads TGTGCCAGCAGCAAACACATCTTCTACCGGGGGGGCTACGAGCAGTACTTC.

The J gene is TRBJ1-1, the V gene TRBV27; maybe TRBD1 (5 bases). The CDR3 length is 14 residues. Germline CDR1 and CDR2: MNHEY and SMNVEV (reference sequence). V dropped 1 base and J dropped 1 base, with 7 bases sitting between them. CDR3 DNA: TGTGCCAGCAGTTTATACCAGGGGAACACTGAAGCTTTCTTT. Amino acids: CASSLYQGNTEAFF.

The chain employs TRBV9 and TRBJ1-5, with D tentatively TRBD1 (6 bases). V was clipped by 2 bases and J by 1 base, with 10 bases between them. Germline assignment: CDR1 SGDLS and CDR2 YYNGEE. The CDR3 runs to 15 residues. This CDR3 reads CASSVSRGSNQPQHF. The CDR3 nucleotides are TGTGCCAGCAGCGTTTCAAGGGGGAGCAATCAGCCCCAGCATTTT.

V and J are TRBV7-2 and TRBJ1-1; 9 bases fit TRBD1. The V gene's germline CDR1 is SGHTA and CDR2 FQGNSA. J was trimmed by 1 base and V by 2 bases; bases with no gene match: 2. There are 15 residues in the CDR3. The DNA for the CDR3 is TGTGCCAGCAGCTTAAACAGGGGGCCGAACACTGAAGCTTTCTTT. It translates to CASSLNRGPNTEAFF. Using reference TRBV7-2 and TRBJ1-1 for the parts outside the CDR3, the full variable domain is GAGVSQSPSNKVTEKGKDVELRCDPISGHTALYWYRQSLGQGLEFLIYFQGNSAPDKSGLPSDRFSAERTGGSVSTLTIQRTQQEDSAVYLCASSLNRGPNTEAFFGQGTRLTVV.

Written as DNA, the CDR3 is TGTGCCAGCGGCACGCCCTCTGGAAACACCATATATTTT. It specifies CASGTPSGNTIYF. The V and J genes are TRBV28 and TRBJ1-3; D gene unclear. Between the trimmed V and J ends, which lost 8 bases and 0 bases, there was a span of 8 bases. The germline V gene encodes CDR1 MDHEN and CDR2 SYDVKM. The CDR3 length is 13 residues.

This clone was picked up a small number of times. This chain uses TRBV11-2 with TRBJ2-1; D is perhaps TRBD2 (6 bases). CDR1 and CDR2 (germline): SGHAT, FQNNGV. Trimming took off 5 bases at V and 8 bases at J, with 19 bases between the two ends. The CDR3 consists of 15 residues. The CDR3 bases are TGTGCCAGCAGCGGGATGCGGAGGGACGCCCATGAGCAGTTCTTC. Translating it yields CASSGMRRDAHEQFF.

This clone appeared once. The chain combines TRBV29-1 with TRBJ2-7; 14 positions agree with TRBD2. The germline gives CDR1 SQVTM, CDR2 ANQGSEA. The CDR3 runs to 13 residues. V shed 6 bases and J 3 bases; nucleotides not matched to a gene: 1. The CDR3 loop is CSVTSGGDYEQYF. In nucleotides, the CDR3 is TGCAGCGTGACTAGCGGGGGGGACTACGAGCAGTACTTC.